The clone carrying this TCR beta chain occurred a few times. In germline, CDR1 is SGHVS, CDR2 FNYEAQ. The CDR3 contains 13 residues. Trimming removed 6 bases from V and 7 bases from J, with 14 bases in between. These data belong to a study of T cell repertoires in cytomegalovirus infection. Looking at the study overall: Both CMV infection and a matching HLA type were indicated by public TCR beta signatures.

Via MiXCR, TCRdb re-called the reads, giving one row per CDR3 protein. Of about 140,000 distinct CDR3 sequences listed, about 6% are singletons. The V gene is TRBV7-6, the J gene TRBJ2-3, with a weak D call TRBD1 (6 bases). The receptor's source is a human donor in good health (CMV status not recorded). Some clones in this sample may be carry-over from other donors' samples. The material sequenced was PBMCs. This chain's CDR3 is CASSRDISNTQYF. DNA of the CDR3: TGTGCCAGCAGTAGGGACATTAGTAATACGCAGTATTTT.